Listed below are T cell receptor beta chains from one sample, sequenced in a study of blood T cell repertoires in COVID-19. Sequencing used immunoSEQ multiplex PCR; TCRdb keeps in-frame clones, though not all of them. This table has 130,000 to 150,000 clones, approximately 90% appearing once. The sample comprised peripheral blood. Receptors originate from a human donor in a cohort sampled during active COVID-19. Each CDR3 is given with its conserved first and last residue. D genes are given only for firm matches. Expanded clones are given a class, and other clones once, few, many or no size at all.

v_gene	d_gene	j_gene	abundance	CDR3aa	CDR3nt
TRBV5-1	TRBD2	TRBJ2-5	.	CASSPARAGVQETQYF	TGCGCCAGCAGCCCAGCCAGAGCGGGGGTACAAGAGACCCAGTACTTC
TRBV29-1	TRBD1	TRBJ2-3	.	CSGDRGGTDTQYF	TGCAGCGGGGACAGGGGAGGGACAGATACGCAGTATTTT
TRBV2	.	TRBJ1-5	.	CASSDVGGGVDQPQHF	TGTGCCAGCAGTGATGTAGGGGGAGGGGTTGATCAGCCCCAGCATTTT
TRBV10-2	.	TRBJ1-4	.	CASRREYEKLFF	TGCGCCAGCAGGAGGGAGTATGAAAAACTGTTTTTT
TRBV11-3	.	TRBJ2-6	.	CASSPGAGDGANVLTF	TGTGCCAGCAGCCCAGGGGCGGGGGATGGGGCCAACGTCCTGACTTTC
TRBV7-3	TRBD1	TRBJ2-2	.	CASSGRQGTGELFF	TGTGCCAGCAGCGGAAGACAGGGGACCGGGGAGCTGTTTTTT
TRBV19	TRBD1	TRBJ1-2	.	CASSVDRGGNGYTF	TGTGCCAGTAGTGTCGACAGGGGAGGTAATGGCTACACCTTC
TRBV5-5	.	TRBJ2-7	once	CASSFPGLAYEQYF	TGTGCCAGCAGCTTCCCAGGGTTAGCCTACGAGCAGTACTTC
TRBV11-2	TRBD1	TRBJ1-2	.	CASSPVGQRGNYGYTF	TGTGCCAGCAGCCCGGTGGGACAGAGAGGGAACTATGGCTACACCTTC
TRBV4-1	TRBD1	TRBJ2-1	.	CASSNPTGGAGNEQFF	TGCGCCAGCAGCAACCCGACAGGGGGCGCGGGGAATGAGCAGTTCTTC
TRBV27	TRBD2	TRBJ2-1	.	CASRRLAASYNEQFF	TGTGCCAGCAGAAGACTAGCCGCTTCCTACAATGAGCAGTTCTTC
TRBV4-3	.	TRBJ2-7	.	CASSQAPSAAYEQYF	TGCGCCAGCAGCCAGGCGCCTAGCGCCGCCTACGAGCAGTACTTC
TRBV2	.	TRBJ2-3	.	CASSGPGTRDTQYF	TGTGCCAGCAGTGGACCGGGAACCAGAGATACGCAGTATTTT